The T cell receptor (beta chain) under discussion was sequenced for a study of shared clonotypes between healthy human individuals (dated by TCRdb to 2019 to 2021). Context from the whole study: A couple of women and a few men aged 18 to 49 years were included in the cohort. For each donor, CD4 naive and CD4 memory were each given three plates, CD8 naive was given two plates, and CD8 memory was given one plate. To estimate repertoire size and how much clonotype sharing occurs between individuals, the study deeply sequenced the blood TCR repertoires of roughly 5 healthy adults. Libraries were prepared and TCR repertoires were sequenced by different laboratories using diverse techniques, in order to increase sequencing depth and limit assay-specific biases. Each donor's leukapheresis produced roughly between roughly 0.85 and 9 billion PBMCs. Findings and caveats that apply to the study as a whole: Sampling was limited to blood, and TCR repertoires in tissue likely differ from TCR repertoires in blood. Naive subsets generally had larger estimated clonotype richness than memory subsets. The small number of donors limited the genetic and exposure-history diversity represented. Clonotypes shared by all four sorted-subset donors showed higher generation probabilities than non-shared clonotypes. Based on pairwise subsampling, the degree of clonotype sharing among donors was expected to be affected by sequencing depth. Sharing across a few donors was observed for around 4.8% of naive CD4, about 3.2% of naive CD8, roughly 2.4% of memory CD4, and roughly 0.4% of memory CD8 clonotypes. Incomplete sequencing was indicated by rarefaction of sorted-subset datasets, despite the large sequencing depth.

As to this clone: The antigen it binds to is not known. Qualities for individual bases were not recorded, and no much larger clone is one base off.

Including the terminal cysteine and phenylalanine, the CDR3 comprises 15 residues. Solely the CDR3 DNA is kept, with 45 bases framed from the first base. CDR1 and CDR2 are read off the germline V gene as MDHEN and SYDVKM. The V and J ends are trimmed by 5 bases and 5 bases, leaving 18 bases between them. Using the deep immunoSEQ assay, TCR CDR3 regions were amplified from genomic DNA by multiplex PCR. Extracted genomic DNA from each cell subset was spread evenly across all wells of several immunoSEQ 96-well plates, with each plate serving as a replicate. Each replicate PCR for sorted subsets received around 0.2 ug genomic DNA, equal to 28,000 or so T cell genomes. Purified libraries were measured with a Qubit 3.0 fluorometer, size-checked on a Bioanalyzer 2100, and measured again with the KAPA Library Quantification kit. Each immunoSEQ 96-well plate was sequenced on its own single-read 150-cycle Illumina NextSeq 550 flow cell. The study's own analysis went as follows. The immunoSEQ output contained only junctional sequences without quality scores, so filtering could not match that applied to full-length reads. To assign V/J genes and CDR3, sequences were annotated against IMGT germline references using PyIR, a Python wrapper for IgBLAST v1.9. Reads were filtered out if the reads had weak V/J assignments (E-value above 1e-6), no CDR3, stop codons, out-of-frame junctions, or ambiguous translated residues. V3J clonotypes were defined as sequences sharing the same inferred V gene, J gene, and CDR3 amino acid sequence. Percentage overlap between repertoires was calculated by dividing the number of shared unique clonotypes by the size of the smaller repertoire. Repertoire richness was assessed with RTK rarefaction, the Chao1 estimator, and Recon v2.1 estimates of unobserved clonotypes. Generation probabilities were computed with OLGA for all TCRbeta clonotypes obtained by the gDNA method from several donors. The table was pulled from immuneACCESS by TCRdb, which kept in-frame rearrangements only. Such tables lose some clones; where checked, under half of the loss comes from unresolved V genes, and the rest has no known cause. The V and J calls and clone size come from that table; D and trimming were worked out from the DNA. This sample gives 400,000 to 600,000 clones in total; roughly 95% of them show up just once. The biggest ten clones account for about 0.06% of the sample.

Donors were healthy HIV-negative adults with no recently reported acute infections or vaccinations. Every donor was a Caucasian adult living in Nashville, Tennessee, USA. Magnetic negative selection was used to enrich CD4+ T cells, after which naive cells were positively selected on CD45RA and the negative fraction became the memory subset. Blood was obtained by leukapheresis, after which PBMCs were separated by Ficoll-Histopaque density gradient centrifugation and cryopreserved in liquid nitrogen vapor phase. Analytical flow cytometry was used to check the purity and quantity of every magnetically sorted T cell population. Genomic DNA was isolated from each sorted fraction and quantified by UV absorbance on a Nanodrop 2000c.

The clonotype comes from a woman aged 25 to 39 in good health. Source material: naive CD4+ T cells sorted from blood. The cell subset or site tag for this specimen amounts to: CD45RA+ positively selected. The sequence links TRBV28 to TRBJ2-5, and possibly TRBD1, on 6 matching bases. The nucleotide sequence is TGTGCCAGCAGTGTGGTCGGGCTGAGGGGGGAGACCCAGTACTTC. The encoded protein is CASSVVGLRGETQYF. With all but the CDR3 taken from the reference TRBV28 and TRBJ2-5 genes, the full variable domain is: DVKVTQSSRYLVKRTGEKVFLECVQDMDHENMFWYRQDPGLGLRLIYFSYDVKMKEKGDIPEGYSVSREKKERFSLILESASTNQTSMYLCASSVVGLRGETQYFGPGTRLLVL.